Below are 28 T cell receptor beta chains sequenced from a single sample in a study of cytomegalovirus exposure and HLA in healthy donors. With 60 Vbeta and 13 Jbeta primers, the PCR was carried out. TCRdb's copy holds only in-frame clones and misses some; the assay was immunoSEQ multiplex PCR. The repertoire consists of 100,000 or so clones, with around 80% occurring once and the leading ten covering around an eighth. The sequenced material came from PBMCs. Source of these receptors: a male donor in good health and CMV-seropositive.

The J gene is TRBJ2-2, the V gene TRBV2; D ambiguous. The V end was cut by 2 bases, the J end by 2 bases, with 9 bases between. CDR1 SNHLY and CDR2 FYNNEI come from the germline V gene. The CDR3 is 15 amino acids. The CDR3 here is CASSELTLNTGELFF. The CDR3 DNA reads TGTGCCAGCAGTGAATTAACACTAAACACCGGGGAGCTGTTTTTT.

This clone was seen a single time. The genes are TRBV19 and TRBJ1-5; 12 positions match TRBD1. In germline, CDR1 is LNHDA, CDR2 SQIVND (reference sequence). This CDR3 has 18 amino acids. V gave up 0 bases and J gave up 7 bases; unmatched junction bases: 10. CDR3 sequence: CASSIDGRGGQGAQPQHF. In DNA form, the CDR3 reads TGTGCCAGTAGTATAGATGGGCGTGGGGGACAGGGGGCGCAGCCCCAGCATTTT.

This clone was detected a few times. This rearrangement joins TRBV9 to TRBJ1-6; 10 bases map to TRBD1. The CDR3 sequence is 15 residues long. Germline trimming cut 0 bases from V and 9 bases from J; bases unmatched to any gene: 3. Per the germline V gene, CDR1 is SGDLS and CDR2 is YYNGEE. The CDR3 DNA reads TGTGCCAGCAGCGTAGGACAGGGGGCAGGTTCACCCCTCCACTTT. Translation gives CASSVGQGAGSPLHF.

This clone has more than one count but fewer than ten. At one end, the junction sequence differs from germline, possibly due to a read error. The V and J genes are TRBV10-3 and TRBJ1-2; 10 bases are a match to TRBD1. This CDR3 is built from 15 residues. Germline V gene sequence: CDR1 ENHRY, CDR2 SYGVKD. The CDR3 bases are TGTGCCAGCAGTGAAGAGACAGGGGGCGTTTATGGCTACACCTTC. Its protein is CASSEETGGVYGYTF.

The chain recombines TRBV15 with TRBJ1-5; TRBD1 is a possible D gene (5 bases). Trimming took off 0 bases at V and 6 bases at J, with 30 bases between the two ends. The CDR3 sequence is 21 residues long. From germline, CDR1 is LNHNV and CDR2 YYDKDF (reference sequence). CDR3 bases: TGTGCCACCAGCAGAGATCTAGTGTCGCGGCAGGGATTGGGTTTGGGTCAGCCCCAGCATTTT. Its protein is CATSRDLVSRQGLGLGQPQHF.

The rearrangement links TRBV5-1 to TRBJ1-2, with a possible D match to TRBD1 (6 bases). Between the trimmed V and J ends, which lost 4 bases and 1 base, there was a span of 14 bases. This CDR3 has 15 residues. CDR1 and CDR2 (germline): SGHRS, YFSETQ. The CDR3 loop reads CASSIRQDFNYGYTF. CDR3 bases: TGCGCCAGCAGCATCAGACAGGACTTTAACTATGGCTACACCTTC.

V usage is TRBV6-6 and J usage is TRBJ1-2; possibly TRBD1 for D (6 bases). This CDR3 has 15 residues. The V gene's germline CDR1 is MNHNY and CDR2 SVGAGI (reference sequence). Trimming shortened V by 5 bases and J by 0 bases, and 13 bases separated the two germline ends. The CDR3 sequence: CASSTGQKTNYGYTF. As DNA, the CDR3 is TGTGCCAGCAGTACTGGACAGAAAACTAACTATGGCTACACCTTC.

The genes are TRBV10-3 and TRBJ2-1; the match to TRBD2 covers 8 bases. Germline trimming cut 0 bases from V and 3 bases from J; bases unmatched to any gene: 22. This CDR3 contains 22 residues. The germline V gene encodes CDR1 ENHRY and CDR2 SYGVKD. The CDR3 sequence is CAISESGTGTSAGGFYYNEQFF. DNA of the CDR3: TGTGCCATCAGTGAGTCAGGTACGGGAACTAGTGCGGGGGGCTTCTACTACAATGAGCAGTTCTTC.

J is TRBJ2-1 and V is TRBV7-9; the match to TRBD2 covers 13 bases. V lost 5 bases to trimming and J lost 1 base; unmatched junction nucleotides: 5. The CDR3 covers 17 residues. Germline values: CDR1 SEHNR, CDR2 FQNEAQ (reference sequence). The CDR3, as DNA: TGTGCCAGCAGCCCCCGGGGACTAGCGGGGTCCTACAATGAGCAGTTCTTC. This sequence encodes CASSPRGLAGSYNEQFF.

The chain employs TRBV7-8 and TRBJ2-5; maybe TRBD1 (7 bases). The germline gives CDR1 SGHVS, CDR2 FQNEAQ. Trimming left V 6 bases short and J 5 bases short, with 19 bases between. The CDR3 loop spans 15 amino acids. In DNA form, the CDR3 reads TGTGCCAGCAGAGGCAGGGGGGCTCGTTTGGAGACCCAGTACTTC. Protein sequence: CASRGRGARLETQYF.

V and J are TRBV5-5 and TRBJ2-5, with TRBD2 matching over 10 bases. Germline-derived CDR1 and CDR2 are SGHKS and YYEKEE (reference sequence). Unmatched junction bases numbered 7, after V lost 2 bases and J lost 3 bases. The CDR3 consists of 16 residues. CDR3 amino acids: CASSLSLAGEKETQYF. CDR3 sequence (DNA): TGTGCCAGCAGCTTAAGTCTAGCGGGGGAGAAAGAGACCCAGTACTTC.

V is TRBV15 and J is TRBJ2-7; 9 bases match TRBD1. V was pared by 0 bases and J by 6 bases, with 9 bases of the junction left unmatched. CDR3 length: 16 residues. Germline V lookup: CDR1 LNHNV, CDR2 YYDKDF (reference sequence). This CDR3 reads CATSRDMGTGSSEQYF. CDR3 in DNA: TGTGCCACCAGCAGAGATATGGGGACAGGGTCTTCCGAGCAGTACTTC.

V is TRBV25-1 and J is TRBJ1-6, with D tentatively TRBD1 (5 bases). Germline CDR1 is MGHDK and CDR2 is SYGVNS. V was cut by 6 bases and J by 8 bases, with 20 bases left in between. CDR3 length: 16 residues. The CDR3 loop is CASRASARGTYSPLHF. The CDR3 DNA sequence: TGTGCCAGCAGAGCCTCTGCTCGGGGGACTTATTCACCCCTCCACTTT.

V and J are TRBV5-1 and TRBJ1-1; maybe TRBD1 (5 bases). This CDR3 has 15 residues. V was clipped by 2 bases and J by 3 bases, with 14 bases between them. CDR1 is SGHRS and CDR2 is YFSETQ in the germline V gene. The CDR3 here is CASSFSGRGDTEAFF. The CDR3 coding sequence is TGCGCCAGCAGCTTTTCAGGCCGGGGGGACACTGAAGCTTTCTTT.

The J gene is TRBJ1-2, the V gene TRBV7-2, with 7 bases identical to TRBD1. The V gene end was trimmed by 5 bases and the J gene end by 7 bases; junction bases not matched to a gene: 10. Germline-derived CDR1 and CDR2 are SGHTA and FQGNSA. The CDR3 is 14 residues long. The CDR3 spells CASSRSTGTGGYTF. The DNA of the CDR3 is TGTGCCAGCAGCCGTTCGACAGGGACGGGTGGCTACACCTTC.

This clone was picked up a small number of times. The rearrangement joins TRBV9 to TRBJ1-1, with 11 bases aligning to TRBD1. The CDR3 runs to 15 residues. With V trimmed by 3 bases and J by 5 bases, 6 bases remained unmatched. Looked up from germline, CDR1 is SGDLS and CDR2 is YYNGEE. The CDR3 region has the DNA TGTGCCAGCAGCGGCGGACAGGGGGCGCGTACTGAAGCTTTCTTT. It is translated as CASSGGQGARTEAFF. Using reference TRBV9 and TRBJ1-1 for the parts outside the CDR3, the full variable domain is DSGVTQTPKHLITATGQRVTLRCSPRSGDLSVYWYQQSLDQGLQFLIQYYNGEERAKGNILERFSAQQFPDLHSELNLSSLELGDSALYFCASSGGQGARTEAFFGQGTRLTVV.

This clone was counted once. The CDR3 loop reads CASRGQKSSYNSPLHF. The DNA for the CDR3 is TGTGCCAGCCGTGGACAAAAGAGCTCCTATAATTCACCCCTCCACTTT. The chain couples TRBV7-8 to TRBJ1-6; D is possibly TRBD1 (5 bases). Germline assignment: CDR1 SGHVS and CDR2 FQNEAQ. Between the trimmed V and J ends, which lost 8 bases and 0 bases, there was a span of 14 bases. The CDR3 has 16 residues.

V gene TRBV7-6 combines with J gene TRBJ1-1; tentative D call: TRBD1 (5 bases). The germline CDR1 and CDR2 sequences are SGHVS and FNYEAQ. V shed 1 base and J shed 3 bases, with 12 bases lying between them. This CDR3 spans 15 amino acids. The CDR3 coding sequence is TGTGCCAGCAGCTTAGTCGGGGGAATGTACACTGAAGCTTTCTTT. This encodes CASSLVGGMYTEAFF.

The chain employs TRBV6-6 and TRBJ1-1, with D uncertain. Deletions cut 5 bases from V and 3 bases from J, with 16 bases between. This CDR3 has 15 residues. Germline CDR1 MNHNY, CDR2 SVGAGI (reference sequence). The CDR3 here is CASSTETWRDTEAFF. CDR3 in DNA: TGTGCCAGCAGTACGGAGACTTGGCGTGACACTGAAGCTTTCTTT.

This clone was detected a few times. The gene calls are TRBV25-1 and TRBJ1-5; D is uncertain. The ends were cut back, 2 bases at V and 1 base at J, with 9 bases in the middle. Germline CDR1 is MGHDK and CDR2 is SYGVNS. The CDR3 consists of 15 residues. The CDR3 protein is CASSEGLESNQPQHF. CDR3 coding DNA: TGTGCCAGCAGTGAAGGACTCGAGAGCAATCAGCCCCAGCATTTT. Full variable domain (rest looked up from reference TRBV25-1 and TRBJ1-5): EADIYQTPRYLVIGTGKKITLECSQTMGHDKMYWYQQDPGMELHLIHYSYGVNSTEKGDLSSESTVSRIRTEHFPLTLESARPSHTSQYLCASSEGLESNQPQHFGDGTRLSIL.

The sample holds one count of this clone. V is TRBV4-3 and J is TRBJ1-2, with TRBD1 matching 9 bases. Germline V gene data show CDR1 as LGHNA and CDR2 as YSLEER. The CDR3 is 16 residues long. The trim removed 0 bases at V and 8 bases at J, leaving 10 bases unmatched. The chain's CDR3 is CASSQESSGQGRGYTF. The DNA of the CDR3 is TGCGCCAGCAGCCAAGAGTCGTCGGGACAGGGACGAGGCTACACCTTC.

The chain is built from TRBV6-1 and TRBJ2-2, with TRBD1 identical over 7 bases. Germline assignment: CDR1 MNHNS and CDR2 SASEGT. V dropped 10 bases and J dropped 6; count of bases not matched to a gene: 14. This CDR3 spans 15 amino acids. The CDR3 here is CAIDQGVIEAGELFF. The CDR3 DNA reads TGTGCCATCGATCAGGGGGTAATAGAGGCCGGGGAGCTGTTTTTT.

The V and J genes are TRBV5-1 and TRBJ2-7; D unresolved. Germline CDR1 is SGHRS and CDR2 is YFSETQ. The CDR3 runs 16 residues. V lost 4 bases and J 3 bases, leaving 20 bases between the germline ends. The chain's CDR3 is CASSLGSPRNNYEQYF. DNA of the CDR3: TGCGCCAGCAGCCTAGGATCCCCTCGAAACAACTACGAGCAGTACTTC.

The chain links TRBV5-6 to TRBJ1-5; no reliable D call. This CDR3 region has 15 residues. In germline, CDR1 is SGHDT, CDR2 YYEEEE. V dropped 3 bases and J dropped 0 bases, with 10 bases sitting between them. The CDR3 is CASSSLQFSNQPQHF. As DNA, the CDR3 is TGTGCCAGCAGCTCCCTACAGTTTAGCAATCAGCCCCAGCATTTT.

In this sample, this clone turned up once. The chain employs TRBV5-1 and TRBJ2-1, with D perhaps TRBD1 (6 bases). The length of the CDR3 is 12 residues. The germline V gene encodes CDR1 SGHRS and CDR2 YFSETQ. Deletions cut 0 bases from V and 10 bases from J, with 8 bases between. The DNA of the CDR3 is TGCGCCAGCAGCTTGGCAGGGGTCGAGCAGTTCTTC. Protein sequence: CASSLAGVEQFF.

Within the sample, this clone is medium-sized. The chain is built from TRBV19 and TRBJ1-1; possibly TRBD1 for D (6 bases). The CDR3 length is 13 residues. Germline V gives CDR1 LNHDA, CDR2 SQIVND (reference sequence). Trimming took off 5 bases at V and 6 bases at J, with 13 bases between the two ends. The CDR3: CASSAGTLAEAFF. CDR3 sequence (DNA): TGTGCCAGTAGTGCCGGGACATTGGCTGAAGCTTTCTTT.

The J gene is TRBJ1-1, the V gene TRBV28; D remains unclear. V was shortened by 7 bases and J by 1 base, with 4 bases between the two germline ends. The CDR3 length is 11 residues. The germline V gene encodes CDR1 MDHEN and CDR2 SYDVKM. CDR3 DNA: TGTGCCAGCACCCAGAACACTGAAGCTTTCTTT. It yields the protein CASTQNTEAFF.

The genes are TRBV12-5 and TRBJ2-1; D ambiguous. Germline CDR1 reads LGHNT; CDR2 reads FRNRAP. The length of the CDR3 is 14 residues. Trimming left V 7 bases short and J 0 bases short, with 10 bases between. The CDR3 region is CASEDSSSYNEQFF. For the CDR3, the DNA is TGTGCTAGTGAAGACTCGAGCTCCTACAATGAGCAGTTCTTC.